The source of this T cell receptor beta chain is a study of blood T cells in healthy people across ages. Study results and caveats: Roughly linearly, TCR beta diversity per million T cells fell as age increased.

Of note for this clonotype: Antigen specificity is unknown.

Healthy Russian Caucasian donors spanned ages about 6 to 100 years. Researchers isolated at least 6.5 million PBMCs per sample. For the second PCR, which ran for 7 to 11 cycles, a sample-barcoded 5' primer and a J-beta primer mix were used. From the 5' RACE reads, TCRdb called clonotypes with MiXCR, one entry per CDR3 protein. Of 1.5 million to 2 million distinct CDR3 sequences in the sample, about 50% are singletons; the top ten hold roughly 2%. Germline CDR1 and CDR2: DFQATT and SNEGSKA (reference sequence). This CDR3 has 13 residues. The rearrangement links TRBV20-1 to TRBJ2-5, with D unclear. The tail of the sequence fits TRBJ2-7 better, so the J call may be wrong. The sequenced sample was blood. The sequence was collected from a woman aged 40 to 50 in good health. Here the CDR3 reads CSASTHTTYEQYF. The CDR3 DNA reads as TGCAGTGCTAGCACCCATACGACCTACGAGCAGTACTTC.